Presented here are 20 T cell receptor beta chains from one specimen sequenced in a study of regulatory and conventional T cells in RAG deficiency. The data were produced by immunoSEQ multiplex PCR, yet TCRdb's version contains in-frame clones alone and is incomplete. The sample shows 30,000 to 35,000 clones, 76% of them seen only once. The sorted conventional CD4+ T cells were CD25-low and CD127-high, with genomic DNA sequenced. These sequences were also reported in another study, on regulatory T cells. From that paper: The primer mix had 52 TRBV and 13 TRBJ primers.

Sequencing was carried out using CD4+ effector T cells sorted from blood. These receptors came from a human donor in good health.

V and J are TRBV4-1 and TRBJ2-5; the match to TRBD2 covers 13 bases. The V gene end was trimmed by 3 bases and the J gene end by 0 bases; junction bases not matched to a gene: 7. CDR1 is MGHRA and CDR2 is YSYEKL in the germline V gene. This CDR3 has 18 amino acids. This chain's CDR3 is CASSQERLAGGNQETQYF. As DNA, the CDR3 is TGCGCCAGCAGCCAGGAAAGACTAGCGGGGGGCAACCAAGAGACCCAGTACTTC.

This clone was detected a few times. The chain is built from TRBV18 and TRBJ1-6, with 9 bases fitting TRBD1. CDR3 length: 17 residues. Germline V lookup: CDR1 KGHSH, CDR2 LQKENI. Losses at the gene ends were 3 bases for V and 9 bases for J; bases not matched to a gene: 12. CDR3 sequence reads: CASSPRTGDFRRSPLHF. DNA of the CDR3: TGTGCCAGCTCACCGCGGACAGGGGACTTTCGACGTTCACCCCTCCACTTT.

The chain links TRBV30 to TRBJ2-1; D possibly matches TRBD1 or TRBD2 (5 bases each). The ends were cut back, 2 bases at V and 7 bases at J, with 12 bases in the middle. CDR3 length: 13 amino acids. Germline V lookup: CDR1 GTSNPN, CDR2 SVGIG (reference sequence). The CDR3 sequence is CAWSRGRKNEQFF. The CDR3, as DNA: TGTGCCTGGAGTAGGGGACGGAAAAATGAGCAGTTCTTC.

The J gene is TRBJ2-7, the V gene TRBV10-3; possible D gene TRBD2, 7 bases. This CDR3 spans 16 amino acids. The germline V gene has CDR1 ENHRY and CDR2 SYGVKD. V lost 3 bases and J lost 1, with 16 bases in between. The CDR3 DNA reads TGTGCCATCAGTGACTACGGGGGGCGGACTTCCTACGAGCAGTACTTC. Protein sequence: CAISDYGGRTSYEQYF.

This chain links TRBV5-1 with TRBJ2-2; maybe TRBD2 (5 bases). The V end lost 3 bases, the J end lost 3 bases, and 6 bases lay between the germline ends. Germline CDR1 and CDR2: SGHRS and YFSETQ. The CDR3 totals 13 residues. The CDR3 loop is CASSSGDTGELFF. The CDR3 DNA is TGCGCCAGCAGCTCCGGGGACACCGGGGAGCTGTTTTTT. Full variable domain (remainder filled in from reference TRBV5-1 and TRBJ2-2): KAGVTQTPRYLIKTRGQQVTLSCSPISGHRSVSWYQQTPGQGLQFLFEYFSETQRNKGNFPGRFSGRQFSNSRSEMNVSTLELGDSALYLCASSSGDTGELFFGEGSRLTVL.

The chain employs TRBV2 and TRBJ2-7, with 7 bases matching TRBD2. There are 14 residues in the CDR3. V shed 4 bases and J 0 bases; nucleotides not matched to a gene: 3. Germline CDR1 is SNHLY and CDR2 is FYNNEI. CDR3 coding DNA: TGTGCCAGCAGTGTTAGCGGGTCCTCCTACGAGCAGTACTTC. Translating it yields CASSVSGSSYEQYF.

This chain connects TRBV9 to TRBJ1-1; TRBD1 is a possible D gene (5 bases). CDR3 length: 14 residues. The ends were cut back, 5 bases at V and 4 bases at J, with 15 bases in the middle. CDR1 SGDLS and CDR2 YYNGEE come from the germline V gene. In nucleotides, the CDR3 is TGTGCCAGCAGTCGTGCCCAGGGTAGCACTGAAGCTTTCTTT. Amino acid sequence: CASSRAQGSTEAFF. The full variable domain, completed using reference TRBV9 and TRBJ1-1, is DSGVTQTPKHLITATGQRVTLRCSPRSGDLSVYWYQQSLDQGLQFLIQYYNGEERAKGNILERFSAQQFPDLHSELNLSSLELGDSALYFCASSRAQGSTEAFFGQGTRLTVV.

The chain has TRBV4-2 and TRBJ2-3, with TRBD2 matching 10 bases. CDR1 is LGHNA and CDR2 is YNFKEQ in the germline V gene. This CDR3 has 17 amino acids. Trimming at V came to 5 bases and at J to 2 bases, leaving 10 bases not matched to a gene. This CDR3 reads CASSAASGGLNTDTQYF. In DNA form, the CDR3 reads TGTGCCAGCAGCGCTGCTAGCGGGGGCCTAAACACAGATACGCAGTATTTT.

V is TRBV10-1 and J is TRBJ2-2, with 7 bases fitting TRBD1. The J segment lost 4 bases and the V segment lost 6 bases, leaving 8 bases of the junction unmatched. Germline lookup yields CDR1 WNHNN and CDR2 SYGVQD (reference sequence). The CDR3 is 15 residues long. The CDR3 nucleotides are TGCGCCAGCAGCGACGAGACAGGGACCACCGGGGAGCTGTTTTTT. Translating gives CASSDETGTTGELFF.

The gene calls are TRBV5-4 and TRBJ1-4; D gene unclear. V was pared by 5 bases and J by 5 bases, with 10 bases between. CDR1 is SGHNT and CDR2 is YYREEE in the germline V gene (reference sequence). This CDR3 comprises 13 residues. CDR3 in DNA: TGTGCCAGCAGGGCGGAGAAGAATGAAAAACTGTTTTTT. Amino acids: CASRAEKNEKLFF.

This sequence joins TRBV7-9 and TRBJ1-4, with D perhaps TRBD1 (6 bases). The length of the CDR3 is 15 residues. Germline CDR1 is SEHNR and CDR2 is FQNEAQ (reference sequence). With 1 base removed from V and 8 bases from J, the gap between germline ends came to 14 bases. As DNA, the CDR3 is TGTGCCAGCAGCTTAGATGTCAGGGGTATCGAAAAACTGTTTTTT. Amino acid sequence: CASSLDVRGIEKLFF.

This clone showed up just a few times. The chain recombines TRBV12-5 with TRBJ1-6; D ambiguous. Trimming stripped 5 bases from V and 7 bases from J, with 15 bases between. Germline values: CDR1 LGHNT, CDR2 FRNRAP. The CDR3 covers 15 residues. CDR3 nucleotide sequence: TGTGCTAGTGGTCATTCCCTATTGGGGAATTCACCCCTCCACTTT. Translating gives CASGHSLLGNSPLHF.

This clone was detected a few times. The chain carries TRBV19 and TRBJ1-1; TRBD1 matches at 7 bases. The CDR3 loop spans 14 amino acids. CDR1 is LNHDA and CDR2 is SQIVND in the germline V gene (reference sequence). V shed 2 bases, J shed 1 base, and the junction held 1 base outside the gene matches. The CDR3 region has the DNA TGTGCCAGTAGTATACAGGGGGGGAACACTGAAGCTTTCTTT. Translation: CASSIQGGNTEAFF.

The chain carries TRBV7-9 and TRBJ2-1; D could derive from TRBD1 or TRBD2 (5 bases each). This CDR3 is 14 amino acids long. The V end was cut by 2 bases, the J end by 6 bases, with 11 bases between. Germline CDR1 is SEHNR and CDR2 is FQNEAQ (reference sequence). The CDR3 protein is CASSLYGTPNEQFF. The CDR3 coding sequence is TGTGCCAGCAGCTTATACGGGACCCCCAATGAGCAGTTCTTC.

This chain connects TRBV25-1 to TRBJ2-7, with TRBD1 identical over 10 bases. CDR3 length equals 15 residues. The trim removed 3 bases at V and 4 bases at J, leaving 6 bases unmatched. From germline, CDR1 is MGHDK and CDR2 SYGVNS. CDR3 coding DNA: TGTGCCAGCAGTGAGGCTCGGGACAGGGGATACGAGCAGTACTTC. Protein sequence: CASSEARDRGYEQYF.

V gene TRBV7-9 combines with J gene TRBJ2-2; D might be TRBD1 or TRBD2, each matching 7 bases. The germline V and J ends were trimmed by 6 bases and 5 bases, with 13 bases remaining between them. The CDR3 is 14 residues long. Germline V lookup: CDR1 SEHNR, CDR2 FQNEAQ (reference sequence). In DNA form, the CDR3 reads TGTGCCAGCAGTGACAGGGAGGGGACCGGGGAGCTGTTTTTT. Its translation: CASSDREGTGELFF.

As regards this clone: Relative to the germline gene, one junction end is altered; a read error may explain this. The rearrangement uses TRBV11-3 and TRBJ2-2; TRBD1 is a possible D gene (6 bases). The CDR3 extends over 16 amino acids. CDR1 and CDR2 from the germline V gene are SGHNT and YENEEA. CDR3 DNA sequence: TGTGCCAGCACCTTAGCCGGGACACAGAACACCGGGGAGCTGTTTTTT. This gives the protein CASTLAGTQNTGELFF.

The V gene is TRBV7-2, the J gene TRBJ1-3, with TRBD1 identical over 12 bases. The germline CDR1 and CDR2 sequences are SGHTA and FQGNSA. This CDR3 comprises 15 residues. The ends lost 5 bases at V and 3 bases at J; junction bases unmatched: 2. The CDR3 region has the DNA TGTGCCAGCAGCCGGGACAGGGGGCTTGGAAACACCATATATTTT. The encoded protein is CASSRDRGLGNTIYF.

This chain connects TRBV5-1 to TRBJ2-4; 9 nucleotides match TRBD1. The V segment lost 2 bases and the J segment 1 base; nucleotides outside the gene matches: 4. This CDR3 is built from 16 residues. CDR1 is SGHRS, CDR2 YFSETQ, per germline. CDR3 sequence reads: CASSLQGARAKNIQYF. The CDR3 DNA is TGCGCCAGCAGCTTACAGGGGGCTCGGGCCAAAAACATTCAGTACTTC.

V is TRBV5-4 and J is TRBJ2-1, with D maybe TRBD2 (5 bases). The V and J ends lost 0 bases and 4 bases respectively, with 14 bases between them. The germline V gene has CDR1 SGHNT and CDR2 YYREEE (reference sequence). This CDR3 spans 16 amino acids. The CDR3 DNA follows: TGTGCCAGCAGCTTGGGTCTCGGGGTTCCTTACAATGAGCAGTTCTTC. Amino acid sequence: CASSLGLGVPYNEQFF.